A single sample gave rise to the 28 T cell receptor beta chains below, sequenced in a study of post-analysis software for immune sequencing data. The study, taken as a whole, reports: When patients were compared with controls, a handful of TRBV segments were more frequent, TRBV5-6, TRBV5-1 and TRBV20-1 among them.

The antigens these receptors bind are not known. Unique molecular identifiers were carried by the TCR beta cDNA libraries. One entry per CDR3 protein, called by TCRdb with MiXCR from the PCR reads. The data contain approximately 150,000 distinct CDR3 sequences, about 29% of them seen just once; the ten biggest clones take up roughly 1.6%. The sequenced sample was blood. The receptor source for this set is a girl between 5 and 17 years old with multiple sclerosis.

The table lists this clonotype with a count of one. It may be a read error: a sequence one base away is much more abundant. This rearrangement joins TRBV11-1 to TRBJ1-5; D gene uncertain. CDR3 length equals 14 residues. The V gene's germline CDR1 is SGHAT and CDR2 FQDESV (reference sequence). CDR3 bases: TGTGTCAGCAGCTACAAGGACGGGAATCAGCCCCAGCATTTT. Its protein product is CVSSYKDGNQPQHF.

The chain links TRBV24-1 to TRBJ2-1; 9 bases line up with TRBD1. This CDR3 has 12 amino acids. Germline V CDR1 and CDR2: KGHDR, SFDVKD. Trimming took 4 bases from V and 15 from J; bases not matched to a gene: 6. The CDR3 bases are TGTGCCACCAGTGACCCGGGACAGGGTCGGTTCTTC. It is translated as CATSDPGQGRFF.

This clonotype was observed once. It may be a read error: a sequence one base away is much more abundant. The chain is built from TRBV24-1 and TRBJ2-7, with TRBD1 identical over 7 bases. Germline-derived CDR1 and CDR2 are KGHDR and SFDVKD. The CDR3 runs to 15 residues. Trimming removed 2 bases from V and 5 bases from J; junction bases left unmatched: 8. The DNA of the CDR3 is TGTGCCACCAGTGATTCCAACAGGGGCGCCCACGAGCAGTACTTC. Translating it yields CATSDSNRGAHEQYF.

Many counts were recorded for this clonotype. The J gene is TRBJ1-2, the V gene TRBV6-4, with 8 bases identical to TRBD1. Germline loops: CDR1 MRHNA, CDR2 SNTAGT. After removal of 3 bases from V and 7 bases from J, the junction contained 10 bases not matched to a gene. CDR3 length: 15 amino acids. The CDR3 DNA reads as TGTGCCAGCAGTGAGGACAGGGCAGGATTTGGTGGCTACACCTTC. Translated, it gives CASSEDRAGFGGYTF.

This clonotype was seen repeatedly, ten times or more. The V and J genes are TRBV29-1 and TRBJ2-7, with 7 bases lining up with TRBD2. V shed 3 bases, J shed 3 bases, and the junction held 8 bases outside the gene matches. Germline values: CDR1 SQVTM, CDR2 ANQGSEA. CDR3 length: 14 residues. CDR3: CSVDLGLGFYEQYF. The CDR3 coding sequence is TGCAGCGTTGACCTAGGACTAGGGTTCTACGAGCAGTACTTC.

V and J are TRBV24-1 and TRBJ2-7; 7 bases align to TRBD1. J was trimmed by 7 bases and V by 9 bases; bases with no gene match: 14. CDR3 length equals 14 residues. Germline CDR1 is KGHDR and CDR2 is SFDVKD. The CDR3 nucleotides are TGTGCCACCGCTCCGGGACAGACGGACAATGAGCAGTACTTC. It is translated as CATAPGQTDNEQYF.

The table lists this clonotype with a few counts. A clone one base away is much larger, so this may be a read error. The rearrangement joins TRBV12-3 or TRBV12-4 to TRBJ2-7; D gene ambiguous. The germline V and J ends were trimmed by 3 bases and 3 bases, with 9 bases remaining between them. The CDR3 totals 13 residues. The CDR3 spells CASSFAVRYEQYF. As DNA, the CDR3 is TGTGCCAGCAGTTTCGCGGTGCGCTACGAGCAGTACTTC.

A single count supports this clonotype. This chain links TRBV18 with TRBJ2-3; the D gene is possibly TRBD1 (5 bases). The CDR3 covers 14 residues. The germline gives CDR1 KGHSH, CDR2 LQKENI. The ends were cut back, 3 bases at V and 4 bases at J, with 11 bases in the middle. DNA for the CDR3: TGTGCCAGCTCACCGAGCAGGGTGGCAGATACGCAGTATTTT. Translated, it gives CASSPSRVADTQYF.

About this clonotype itself: Being one base from a much bigger clone, this may be a read error. The chain carries TRBV29-1 and TRBJ2-3; 8 nucleotides line up with TRBD2. Germline V gives CDR1 SQVTM, CDR2 ANQGSEA. The V segment lost 5 bases and the J segment 8 bases; nucleotides outside the gene matches: 6. The CDR3 is 12 residues long. The CDR3 DNA sequence: TGCAGCGTTCGAGCGGGGGCAGGTACGCAGTATTTT. Amino acids: CSVRAGAGTQYF.

This clonotype was detected ten times or more. This chain uses TRBV12-3 or TRBV12-4 with TRBJ1-2; 8 nucleotides line up with TRBD1. The CDR3 totals 15 residues. V lost 1 base to trimming and J lost 8 bases; unmatched junction nucleotides: 9. This CDR3 reads CASSLGWTGRRGYTF. In DNA form, the CDR3 reads TGTGCCAGCAGTTTAGGGTGGACAGGGAGACGCGGCTACACCTTC.

To note about this clonotype: A much larger clone lies a single base off, so this may be a read error. The chain joins TRBV29-1 to TRBJ2-7; D unresolved. The length of the CDR3 is 13 residues. Trimming took off 5 bases at V and 0 bases at J, with 11 bases between the two ends. Germline CDR1 and CDR2: SQVTM and ANQGSEA. DNA for the CDR3: TGCAGCGTTCGGGTGGAGAACTCCTACGAGCAGTACTTC. It encodes CSVRVENSYEQYF.

On this clonotype itself: This may be a read error, as it is one base from a much larger clone. The rearrangement uses TRBV9 and TRBJ2-3, with 11 bases matching TRBD2. Germline V lookup: CDR1 SGDLS, CDR2 YYNGEE. The CDR3 totals 17 residues. The CDR3 spells CASSVEGRSGRADTRYF. The CDR3, as DNA: TGTGCCAGCAGCGTAGAGGGTCGTAGCGGGAGGGCAGATACGCGGTATTTT.

The chain recombines TRBV2 with TRBJ2-5; tentatively, D is TRBD1 or TRBD2 (5 bases each). Germline-derived CDR1 and CDR2 are SNHLY and FYNNEI. The V and J ends lost 6 bases and 9 bases respectively, with 17 bases between them. The CDR3 loop spans 13 amino acids. CDR3 amino acids: CASRVWDREAQYF. The CDR3 nucleotides are TGTGCCAGCAGGGTATGGGACCGTGAGGCCCAGTACTTC.

V and J are TRBV7-9 and TRBJ2-7; 7 positions match TRBD2. The CDR3 extends over 14 amino acids. V shed 8 bases, J shed 4 bases, and the junction held 11 bases outside the gene matches. Germline values: CDR1 SEHNR, CDR2 FQNEAQ (reference sequence). CDR3 sequence reads: CASGRARFGYEQYF. The CDR3 DNA is TGTGCCAGCGGGAGGGCGCGATTTGGGTACGAGCAGTACTTC. Based on the CDR3 plus reference TRBV7-9 and TRBJ2-7, the full variable domain is DTGVSQNPRHKITKRGQNVTFRCDPISEHNRLYWYRQTLGQGPEFLTYFQNEAQLEKSRLLSDRFSAERPKGSFSTLEIQRTEQGDSAMYLCASGRARFGYEQYFGPGTRLTVT.

This clonotype was seen ten or more times. The chain's CDR3 is CASSAVGGSGYTF. CDR3 coding DNA: TGTGCCAGCAGCGCGGTGGGGGGGAGCGGCTACACCTTC. The V gene is TRBV7-9, the J gene TRBJ1-2; D might be TRBD1 (5 bases). Trimming cost V 5 bases and J 8 bases, with 15 bases left between them. Germline CDR1 SEHNR, CDR2 FQNEAQ (reference sequence). The CDR3 runs to 13 residues. The full variable domain, in which reference TRBV7-9 and TRBJ1-2 provide the parts outside the CDR3, is DTGVSQNPRHKITKRGQNVTFRCDPISEHNRLYWYRQTLGQGPEFLTYFQNEAQLEKSRLLSDRFSAERPKGSFSTLEIQRTEQGDSAMYLCASSAVGGSGYTFGSGTRLTVV.

V usage is TRBV28 and J usage is TRBJ2-7, with a weak D call TRBD1 (5 bases). Looked up from germline, CDR1 is MDHEN and CDR2 is SYDVKM. This CDR3 is 13 amino acids long. V gave up 10 bases and J gave up 3 bases, with 16 bases separating them. The DNA of the CDR3 is TGTGCCACCCGCAGGGCTCCCCACTACGAGCAGTACTTC. Translated: CATRRAPHYEQYF.

As concerns this clonotype: Being one base from a much bigger clone, this may be a read error. This rearrangement joins TRBV19 to TRBJ2-1; TRBD2 matches at 7 bases. The CDR3 totals 17 residues. Losses at the gene ends were 6 bases for V and 2 bases for J; bases not matched to a gene: 13. The V gene's germline CDR1 is LNHDA and CDR2 SQIVND (reference sequence). The CDR3 here is CASRKLVGGQTYNEQFF. Written as DNA, the CDR3 is TGTGCCAGTAGGAAACTAGTGGGAGGGCAAACCTACAATGAGCAGTTCTTC.

There are a few counts of this clonotype. The chain couples TRBV7-9 to TRBJ2-5; possibly TRBD2 for D (5 bases). Trimming shortened V by 2 bases and J by 13 bases, and 14 bases separated the two germline ends. Germline V CDR1 and CDR2: SEHNR, FQNEAQ (reference sequence). This CDR3 has 12 residues. DNA of the CDR3: TGTGCCAGCAGCTTAAATCTGGAGGTACCGTACTTC. Its protein product is CASSLNLEVPYF.

The rearrangement links TRBV7-2 to TRBJ2-3; D remains ambiguous. Trimming stripped 5 bases from V and 2 bases from J, with 17 bases between. CDR3 length: 16 residues. CDR1 and CDR2 from the germline V gene are SGHTA and FQGNSA. The CDR3 nucleotides read TGTGCCAGCAGCACCCTGCTCGCAGCCACCACAGATACGCAGTATTTT. Translated, it gives CASSTLLAATTDTQYF. Using reference TRBV7-2 and TRBJ2-3 for the parts outside the CDR3, the full variable domain is GAGVSQSPSNKVTEKGKDVELRCDPISGHTALYWYRQSLGQGLEFLIYFQGNSAPDKSGLPSDRFSAERTGGSVSTLTIQRTQQEDSAVYLCASSTLLAATTDTQYFGPGTRLTVL.

In its sample, this clonotype was seen many times. The V and J genes are TRBV29-1 and TRBJ2-1; perhaps TRBD1 as D (6 bases). The CDR3 extends over 12 amino acids. The V end lost 7 bases, the J end lost 4 bases, and 11 bases lay between the germline ends. Germline CDR1 and CDR2: SQVTM and ANQGSEA. CDR3 nucleotides: TGCAGCGGGAGAGGGGGTTACAATGAGCAGTTCTTC. Amino acid sequence: CSGRGGYNEQFF.

This clonotype came up a few times. This rearrangement joins TRBV20-1 to TRBJ1-5; D is possibly TRBD1 (5 bases). The CDR3 is made up of 14 amino acids. Germline V lookup: CDR1 DFQATT, CDR2 SNEGSKA (reference sequence). V was trimmed by 5 bases and J by 5 bases, leaving 16 bases between them. In nucleotides, the CDR3 is TGCAGTGCTTCAGGGAGGGGAGTTGATCAGCCCCAGCATTTT. Protein: CSASGRGVDQPQHF.

This clonotype appeared a few times. The chain uses TRBV11-1 and TRBJ1-1, with 7 bases lining up with TRBD1. From germline, CDR1 is SGHAT and CDR2 FQDESV (reference sequence). With V trimmed by 3 bases and J by 0 bases, 4 bases remained unmatched. This CDR3 comprises 15 residues. This chain's CDR3 is CASSFSTGMNTEAFF. CDR3 nucleotide sequence: TGTGCCAGCAGCTTTTCGACAGGGATGAACACTGAAGCTTTCTTT.

As concerns this clonotype: A much larger clone is a single base away; this may be a read error. CDR3 sequence (DNA): TGTGCCAGCAGCTTAAGACCTAGCGGGAGAGGGGCAGATACGCAGTATTTT. Protein sequence: CASSLRPSGRGADTQYF. V is TRBV7-2 and J is TRBJ2-3, with 10 bases that match TRBD2. This CDR3 spans 17 amino acids. CDR1 and CDR2 (germline): SGHTA, FQGNSA. V lost 2 bases, J lost 4 bases, and 9 bases stayed unmatched.

A few counts support this clonotype. The V gene is TRBV20-1, the J gene TRBJ2-1; TRBD2 might be the D (7 bases). Germline V CDR1 and CDR2: DFQATT, SNEGSKA (reference sequence). The CDR3 sequence is 16 residues long. The V end lost 1 base, the J end lost 8 bases, and 21 bases lay between the germline ends. The CDR3 is CSARVARGGGFDEQFF. The CDR3 DNA follows: TGCAGTGCTAGAGTGGCGAGGGGGGGCGGATTCGATGAGCAGTTCTTC.

This clonotype was seen only a few times. The rearrangement joins TRBV14 to TRBJ1-2; D is unclear. Germline V gene sequence: CDR1 SGHDN, CDR2 FVKESK. Trimming left V 3 bases short and J 6 bases short, with 8 bases between. The CDR3 consists of 12 residues. The CDR3 bases are TGTGCCAGCAGCCAGGGTGGTCATGGCTACACCTTC. Its translation is CASSQGGHGYTF.

This clonotype was detected many times. The V call is TRBV4-2, the J call TRBJ2-7; maybe TRBD2 (6 bases). Trimming stripped 4 bases from V and 0 bases from J, with 13 bases between. Germline V gene data show CDR1 as LGHNA and CDR2 as YNFKEQ. This CDR3 is built from 15 residues. The CDR3 DNA is TGTGCCAGCAGCCCAGCGGCGACTAGCTCCTACGAGCAGTACTTC. The encoded protein is CASSPAATSSYEQYF.

This clonotype has a count of ten or more. The chain links TRBV7-9 to TRBJ1-2; maybe TRBD1 (5 bases). V shed 5 bases and J shed 4 bases, with 14 bases lying between them. Germline lookup yields CDR1 SEHNR and CDR2 FQNEAQ (reference sequence). CDR3 length: 14 amino acids. The CDR3, as DNA: TGTGCCAGCAGCCCCGGGACCGCGATCTATGGCTACACCTTC. The encoded protein is CASSPGTAIYGYTF.

A few counts support this clonotype. This CDR3 is CASMGESEAFF. Here the CDR3 DNA reads TGCGCCAGCATGGGGGAGTCGGAAGCTTTCTTT. V usage is TRBV5-1 and J usage is TRBJ1-1; maybe TRBD1 (5 bases). The V gene's germline CDR1 is SGHRS and CDR2 YFSETQ. The CDR3 spans 11 residues. With 6 bases removed from V and 8 bases from J, the gap between germline ends came to 11 bases. Using reference TRBV5-1 and TRBJ1-1 for the parts outside the CDR3, the full variable domain is KAGVTQTPRYLIKTRGQQVTLSCSPISGHRSVSWYQQTPGQGLQFLFEYFSETQRNKGNFPGRFSGRQFSNSRSEMNVSTLELGDSALYLCASMGESEAFFGQGTRLTVV.